These 22 T cell receptor beta chains share one sample of origin, sequenced in a study of cytomegalovirus exposure and HLA in healthy donors. Amplification used 60 Vbeta primers and 13 Jbeta primers. Only in-frame clones appear in the TCRdb table, and some are missing; sequencing was by immunoSEQ multiplex PCR. The profile shows roughly 110,000 clones, approximately 80% of them singletons. The sequenced sample consisted of PBMCs. The receptor source for this set is a woman in her 40s in good health and CMV-seropositive.

The genes are TRBV7-2 and TRBJ1-2, with 7 bases aligning to TRBD1. Per germline, CDR1 SGHTA and CDR2 FQGNSA. This CDR3 contains 15 residues. With V trimmed by 1 base and J by 7 bases, 9 bases remained unmatched. The CDR3 region is CASSLDNRGATGYTF. CDR3 bases: TGTGCCAGCAGCTTAGATAACAGGGGTGCTACTGGCTACACCTTC.

This sequence joins TRBV10-2 and TRBJ1-4, with 7 bases fitting TRBD1. Looked up from germline, CDR1 is WSHSY and CDR2 is SAAADI. The CDR3 runs 14 residues. With V trimmed by 6 bases and J by 5 bases, 6 bases remained unmatched. CDR3: CASSPGTANEKLFF. CDR3 nucleotide sequence: TGCGCCAGCAGCCCCGGGACAGCAAATGAAAAACTGTTTTTT.

The chain recombines TRBV10-3 with TRBJ2-7; D may be TRBD2 (6 bases). The CDR3 runs 14 residues. With 9 bases removed from V and 0 bases from J, the gap between germline ends came to 15 bases. Germline assignment: CDR1 ENHRY and CDR2 SYGVKD. In DNA form, the CDR3 reads TGTGCCATTAGTAGACTAGACAGCTCCTACGAGCAGTACTTC. It translates to CAISRLDSSYEQYF.

The chain couples TRBV21-1 to TRBJ2-2; TRBD2 is taken as the D call from the table, unchecked against the DNA. TRBV21-1 is assigned pseudogene status. This CDR3 is 18 amino acids long. CDR3 protein: CASSKASSGGPNTGELFF. For the CDR3, the DNA is TGTGCCAGCAGCAAGGCGTCTAGCGGGGGACCCAACACCGGGGAGCTGTTTTTT.

The CDR3 coding sequence is TGTGCCAGCAGCCCCGACAGGAGGCACTATGGCTACACCTTC. Translating it yields CASSPDRRHYGYTF. V gene TRBV5-4 combines with J gene TRBJ1-2; maybe TRBD1 (6 bases). Trimming left V 4 bases short and J 3 bases short, with 13 bases between. Germline lookup yields CDR1 SGHNT and CDR2 YYREEE (reference sequence). CDR3 length: 14 residues. The entire variable domain, with the rest obtained from reference TRBV5-4 and TRBJ1-2, is as follows: ETGVTQSPTHLIKTRGQQVTLRCSSQSGHNTVSWYQQALGQGPQFIFQYYREEENGRGNFPPRFSGLQFPNYSSELNVNALELDDSALYLCASSPDRRHYGYTFGSGTRLTVV.

The V call is TRBV5-4, the J call TRBJ1-6; D gene uncertain. Trimming left V 0 bases short and J 5 bases short, with 9 bases between. This CDR3 is built from 15 residues. In germline, CDR1 is SGHNT, CDR2 YYREEE (reference sequence). The CDR3 reads CASSLGYSDNSPLHF. CDR3 bases: TGTGCCAGCAGCTTGGGTTATAGCGATAATTCACCCCTCCACTTT.

This chain joins TRBV25-1 and TRBJ1-6, with TRBD1 matching over 12 bases. The V segment lost 4 bases and the J segment 9 bases; nucleotides outside the gene matches: 10. Germline CDR1 MGHDK, CDR2 SYGVNS. This CDR3 has 17 residues. As DNA, the CDR3 is TGTGCCAGCAGTGCATTCTCCGGGACAGGGGGCCGTTCACCCCTCCACTTT. Protein sequence: CASSAFSGTGGRSPLHF. The complete variable domain, with remaining parts taken from reference TRBV25-1 and TRBJ1-6, reads EADIYQTPRYLVIGTGKKITLECSQTMGHDKMYWYQQDPGMELHLIHYSYGVNSTEKGDLSSESTVSRIRTEHFPLTLESARPSHTSQYLCASSAFSGTGGRSPLHFGNGTRLTVT.

For the CDR3, the DNA is TGTGCCAGCAGCGTGGGAGAGAATCAGCCCCAGCATTTT. Translated: CASSVGENQPQHF. The V and J genes are TRBV5-4 and TRBJ1-5, with D uncertain. V dropped 4 bases and J dropped 4 bases, with 9 bases sitting between them. From germline, CDR1 is SGHNT and CDR2 YYREEE (reference sequence). The CDR3 consists of 13 residues.

This clone was detected only once. V gene TRBV4-1 combines with J gene TRBJ1-6; D is unresolved. The CDR3 length is 16 residues. Germline CDR1 is MGHRA and CDR2 is YSYEKL. The ends were cut back, 3 bases at V and 0 bases at J, with 9 bases in the middle. The CDR3 nucleotides read TGCGCCAGCAGCCATATGAGTAGCTCCTATAATTCACCCCTCCACTTT. Protein product: CASSHMSSSYNSPLHF.

The chain combines TRBV5-1 with TRBJ1-6; D is ambiguous. CDR1 is SGHRS, CDR2 YFSETQ, per germline. The CDR3 is 15 amino acids. Trimming shortened V by 0 bases and J by 6 bases, and 10 bases separated the two germline ends. CDR3 bases: TGCGCCAGCAGCTTGGAGTCCACATCTAATTCACCCCTCCACTTT. Amino acid sequence: CASSLESTSNSPLHF.

The rearrangement uses TRBV6-5 and TRBJ2-1; TRBD2 aligns across 8 bases. CDR3 size: 14 residues. The germline gives CDR1 MNHEY, CDR2 SVGAGI. The V gene end was trimmed by 8 bases and the J gene end by 6 bases; junction bases not matched to a gene: 9. Here the CDR3 DNA reads TGTGCCAGCTCCCCGGGGGGGGACATCAATGAGCAGTTCTTC. This gives the protein CASSPGGDINEQFF.

This clone has just one count. The chain joins TRBV5-1 to TRBJ2-3, with D possibly being TRBD2 (6 bases). This CDR3 has 16 amino acids. V lost 0 bases and J lost 2, with 13 bases in between. Germline CDR1 reads SGHRS; CDR2 reads YFSETQ. This chain's CDR3 is CASSLEEAGPTDTQYF. The CDR3 DNA is TGCGCCAGCAGCTTGGAGGAAGCGGGCCCCACAGATACGCAGTATTTT. Complete variable domain (other parts from reference TRBV5-1 and TRBJ2-3): KAGVTQTPRYLIKTRGQQVTLSCSPISGHRSVSWYQQTPGQGLQFLFEYFSETQRNKGNFPGRFSGRQFSNSRSEMNVSTLELGDSALYLCASSLEEAGPTDTQYFGPGTRLTVL.

The V and J genes are TRBV15 and TRBJ2-5, with 7 bases fitting TRBD1. Per the germline V gene, CDR1 is LNHNV and CDR2 is YYDKDF (reference sequence). CDR3 length: 15 residues. V lost 5 bases, J lost 2 bases, and 8 bases stayed unmatched. The CDR3 is CATSADRATQETQYF. The CDR3, as DNA: TGTGCCACCAGCGCAGACAGGGCCACTCAAGAGACCCAGTACTTC.

The rearrangement links TRBV5-4 to TRBJ2-3; weak D call: TRBD2 (7 bases). The V gene's germline CDR1 is SGHNT and CDR2 YYREEE (reference sequence). V lost 4 bases and J 3 bases, leaving 18 bases between the germline ends. This CDR3 has 16 amino acids. The CDR3 DNA is TGTGCCAGCAGCGGCATGGGGGGGGCTTGGACAGATACGCAGTATTTT. Translation gives CASSGMGGAWTDTQYF.

In this sample, this clone turned up a few times. The genes are TRBV6-1 and TRBJ2-1, with D perhaps matching TRBD1 (6 bases). V dropped 6 bases and J dropped 6 bases, with 6 bases sitting between them. Germline assignment: CDR1 MNHNS and CDR2 SASEGT. This CDR3 spans 11 amino acids. CDR3 sequence: CASRGGNEQFF. CDR3 bases: TGTGCCAGCAGAGGGGGCAATGAGCAGTTCTTC.

This chain uses TRBV4-1 with TRBJ2-5; 7 nucleotides align to TRBD1. This CDR3 has 14 amino acids. CDR1 and CDR2 from the germline V gene are MGHRA and YSYEKL. V dropped 1 base and J dropped 5; count of bases not matched to a gene: 4. CDR3 amino acids: CASSQGIRGETQYF. The CDR3, as DNA: TGCGCCAGCAGCCAAGGGATCAGGGGGGAGACCCAGTACTTC.

This rearrangement joins TRBV6-5 to TRBJ1-2; 7 bases match TRBD1. Losses at the gene ends were 6 bases for V and 7 bases for J; bases not matched to a gene: 11. This CDR3 has 14 residues. In germline, CDR1 is MNHEY, CDR2 SVGAGI. The CDR3 nucleotides read TGTGCCAGCAGCCTCGGGTGGGACAGTTCTGGCTACACCTTC. Amino acids: CASSLGWDSSGYTF.

The V and J genes are TRBV27 and TRBJ2-2; a possible D gene is TRBD1 (6 bases). CDR3 length: 15 amino acids. Germline CDR1 MNHEY, CDR2 SMNVEV (reference sequence). V lost 1 base to trimming and J lost 2 bases, with 8 bases between them. Here the CDR3 DNA reads TGTGCCAGCAGTTTATTGGGGACAAACACCGGGGAGCTGTTTTTT. It specifies CASSLLGTNTGELFF.

This clone was detected only a few times. The chain combines TRBV6-5 with TRBJ1-4; the match to TRBD1 covers 9 bases. Looked up from germline, CDR1 is MNHEY and CDR2 is SVGAGI. The CDR3 has 15 residues. V lost 6 bases to trimming and J lost 4 bases; unmatched junction nucleotides: 6. CDR3 amino acids: CASSLGQGLNEKLFF. Here the CDR3 DNA reads TGTGCCAGCAGCCTGGGACAGGGACTTAATGAAAAACTGTTTTTT.

This clone came up a few times. This sequence joins TRBV5-6 and TRBJ1-2; TRBD1 is a possible D gene (5 bases). V shed 0 bases and J shed 6 bases, with 15 bases lying between them. From germline, CDR1 is SGHDT and CDR2 YYEEEE. This CDR3 contains 15 residues. CDR3 DNA sequence: TGTGCCAGCAGCTTGGGTCAGGGCGAGGCAAATGGCTACACCTTC. Translating it yields CASSLGQGEANGYTF.

V is TRBV5-6 and J is TRBJ2-5; D unresolved. The CDR3 runs 15 residues. V was trimmed by 1 base and J by 5 bases, leaving 15 bases between them. Germline CDR1 is SGHDT and CDR2 is YYEEEE. In nucleotides, the CDR3 is TGTGCCAGCAGCTTGAGGTCCCCCACCAGGGAGACCCAGTACTTC. This translates into CASSLRSPTRETQYF.

As regards this clone: At the DNA level, this CDR3 is encoded by other sequences in the same sample as well. This chain links TRBV18 with TRBJ1-1; the match to TRBD1 covers 8 bases. The CDR3 is 15 amino acids. J lost 3 bases, V lost 3 bases, and 6 bases had no gene match. Germline assignment: CDR1 KGHSH and CDR2 LQKENI. The CDR3 reads CASSPGQGLDTEAFF. The CDR3 bases are TGTGCCAGCTCACCCGGACAGGGATTGGACACTGAAGCTTTCTTT.